Below, 13 T cell receptor beta chains from the same sample are listed, as sequenced in a study of control samples from healthy donors and cancer patients. The assay was immunoSEQ multiplex PCR, and TCRdb's table has in-frame clones only and misses some. Among tens of thousands of clones listed, 80% to 95% were seen once. The sequenced material came from blood. These receptors were obtained from a woman in her 30s in good health.

As DNA, the CDR3 is TGTGCCAGTAGTTTTAAACCGGGACCGAGGAACACTGAAGCTTTCTTT. Translating it yields CASSFKPGPRNTEAFF. V usage is TRBV19 and J usage is TRBJ1-1; a weak D match, TRBD1 (5 bases). Per germline, CDR1 LNHDA and CDR2 SQIVND (reference sequence). CDR3 size: 16 residues. V gave up 5 bases and J gave up 1 base, with 17 bases separating them. Looking up the rest from reference TRBV19 and TRBJ1-1 gives the full variable domain: DGGITQSPKYLFRKEGQNVTLSCEQNLNHDAMYWYRQDPGQGLRLIYYSQIVNDFQKGDIAEGYSVSREKKESFPLTVTSAQKNPTAFYLCASSFKPGPRNTEAFFGQGTRLTVV.

The chain carries TRBV12-3 or TRBV12-4 and TRBJ2-2; D is uncertain. Trimming left V 5 bases short and J 5 bases short, with 6 bases between. The CDR3 has 12 residues. The CDR3 protein is CASSLVTGELFF. In DNA form, the CDR3 reads TGTGCCAGCAGTCTTGTAACCGGGGAGCTGTTTTTT.

About this clone: The sample holds other DNA sequences that translate to the same CDR3. The V and J genes are TRBV27 and TRBJ2-1, with D unresolved. The V end was cut by 3 bases, the J end by 4 bases, with 1 base between. Germline V CDR1 and CDR2: MNHEY, SMNVEV (reference sequence). The CDR3 spans 11 residues. The CDR3 nucleotides read TGTGCCAGCAGTTTTTACAATGAGCAGTTCTTC. Encoded protein: CASSFYNEQFF.

V gene TRBV10-3 combines with J gene TRBJ2-1, with TRBD2 matching 10 bases. The CDR3 runs 15 residues. With V trimmed by 10 bases and J by 12 bases, 18 bases remained unmatched. The germline gives CDR1 ENHRY, CDR2 SYGVKD. The CDR3 protein is CATNSGGKLHGAQFF. In DNA, the CDR3 is TGTGCCACCAATAGCGGGGGGAAATTACATGGCGCGCAGTTCTTC.

J is TRBJ2-7 and V is TRBV13; D may be TRBD2 (5 bases). The V and J ends lost 5 bases and 5 bases respectively, with 13 bases between them. Germline lookup yields CDR1 PRHDT and CDR2 FYEKMQ (reference sequence). This CDR3 contains 13 residues. Here the CDR3 reads CASSASISHEQYF. The CDR3 DNA is TGTGCCAGCAGCGCTAGCATATCCCACGAGCAGTACTTC.

The V and J genes are TRBV19 and TRBJ2-2, with TRBD2 matching over 16 bases. Unmatched junction bases numbered 3, after V lost 5 bases and J lost 6 bases. Germline V gene data show CDR1 as LNHDA and CDR2 as SQIVND (reference sequence). The CDR3 is 16 amino acids. Here the CDR3 reads CASSYGTSGRAGELFF. CDR3 coding DNA: TGTGCCAGTAGTTACGGGACTAGCGGGAGGGCCGGGGAGCTGTTTTTT.

The J gene is TRBJ1-1, the V gene TRBV4-1; 8 bases match TRBD1. The V gene's germline CDR1 is MGHRA and CDR2 YSYEKL. V shed 3 bases, J shed 1 base, and the junction held 4 bases outside the gene matches. CDR3 length: 15 amino acids. The CDR3 nucleotides read TGCGCCAGCAGCCAGACGGGACAGGCGAACACTGAAGCTTTCTTT. Protein product: CASSQTGQANTEAFF.

V and J are TRBV19 and TRBJ1-1, with a weak D call TRBD1 (5 bases). The V gene lost 5 bases and the J gene lost 0 bases, with 19 bases spanning the gap. Germline values: CDR1 LNHDA, CDR2 SQIVND (reference sequence). CDR3 length: 17 residues. CDR3 bases: TGTGCCAGTAGTCCCTCCAGGCAGGGATACATGAACACTGAAGCTTTCTTT. Its protein is CASSPSRQGYMNTEAFF.

The V gene is TRBV6-5, the J gene TRBJ2-7, with 8 bases lining up with TRBD1. In germline, CDR1 is MNHEY, CDR2 SVGAGI. The CDR3 is 14 amino acids. The trim removed 4 bases at V and 2 bases at J, leaving 4 bases unmatched. CDR3 DNA sequence: TGTGCCAGCAGTTCAGGGGGCCCTCCCTACGAGCAGTACTTC. It translates to CASSSGGPPYEQYF.

The chain couples TRBV5-4 to TRBJ1-6; a possible D gene is TRBD1 (6 bases). CDR3 length equals 15 residues. Germline CDR1 reads SGHNT; CDR2 reads YYREEE (reference sequence). Trimming shortened V by 3 bases and J by 9 bases, and 16 bases separated the two germline ends. The CDR3 nucleotides read TGTGCCAGCAGCTACGTAGGGGGAAATGGTTCACCCCTCCACTTT. Its protein product is CASSYVGGNGSPLHF.

The gene calls are TRBV28 and TRBJ2-7; D gene uncertain. CDR3 length: 12 amino acids. V was trimmed by 3 bases and J by 6 bases, leaving 9 bases between them. Germline CDR1 reads MDHEN; CDR2 reads SYDVKM. The CDR3 DNA reads TGTGCCAGCAGTTTGCGTGAAATCGAGCAGTACTTC. It yields the protein CASSLREIEQYF.

This sequence joins TRBV24-1 and TRBJ2-2; D uncertain. Trimming took off 2 bases at V and 7 bases at J, with 13 bases between the two ends. From germline, CDR1 is KGHDR and CDR2 SFDVKD. This CDR3 spans 15 amino acids. The DNA of the CDR3 is TGTGCCACCAGTGATTCCCTGGGGTTTGTCGGGGAGCTGTTTTTT. Translation gives CATSDSLGFVGELFF.

This chain joins TRBV2 and TRBJ1-5; D is undetermined. With 7 bases removed from V and 0 bases from J, the gap between germline ends came to 16 bases. From germline, CDR1 is SNHLY and CDR2 FYNNEI. The CDR3 is 16 amino acids. CDR3 bases: TGTGCCAGCACCAAAGATCCCCAAAATAGCAATCAGCCCCAGCATTTT. It translates to CASTKDPQNSNQPQHF.